A selection of T cell receptor beta chains follows, all from one sample in a study of blood T cells in healthy people across ages. TCRdb fed the 5' RACE reads into MiXCR, producing one record per CDR3 protein. The table includes approximately 1.5 million distinct CDR3 sequences, roughly 32% detected once. Input material: blood. Source of these receptors: a woman in her twenties or thirties in good health. CDR3s include the opening cysteine and the closing phenylalanine or tryptophan. The D gene is left open where the match is weak. Size values are once, few and many counts, or a class for expanded clones, and some rows have none.

d_gene	v_gene	abundance	j_gene	CDR3aa	CDR3nt
-	TRBV25-1	few	TRBJ2-5	CASSLSVSREAQYF	TGTGCCAGCTCCCTTAGTGTATCGAGAGAGGCCCAGTACTTC
-	TRBV4-1	-	TRBJ1-4	CASSPWGFSPATNEKLFF	TGCGCCAGCAGCCCCTGGGGCTTTTCACCGGCAACTAATGAAAAACTGTTTTTT
-	TRBV12-3/TRBV12-4	-	TRBJ2-1	CASSFGGPFDEQFF	TGTGCCAGCAGTTTCGGGGGTCCCTTCGATGAGCAGTTCTTC
TRBD2	TRBV3-1	-	TRBJ2-2	CASSATSGNTGELFF	TGTGCCAGCAGCGCGACTAGCGGGAACACCGGGGAGCTGTTTTTT
TRBD2	TRBV4-1	few	TRBJ2-7	CASSPTGLVFGYEQYF	TGCGCCAGCAGCCCCACTGGACTAGTTTTCGGGTACGAGCAGTACTTC
-	TRBV3-1	-	TRBJ2-7	CASSPRGGYSYEQYF	TGTGCCAGCAGCCCCAGAGGGGGATACTCCTACGAGCAGTACTTC
TRBD2	TRBV7-9	-	TRBJ2-1	CASSLGTRPNEQFF	TGTGCCAGCAGCCTAGGGACTAGGCCCAATGAGCAGTTCTTC
-	TRBV29-1	many	TRBJ2-3	CSLGRDTDTQYF	TGCAGCCTCGGACGAGACACAGATACGCAGTATTTT
-	TRBV20-1	few	TRBJ2-3	CSAAATDTQYF	TGCAGTGCCGCAGCTACAGATACGCAGTATTTT
TRBD1	TRBV6-5	-	TRBJ2-5	CASSYGPGQGWETQYF	TGTGCCAGCAGTTACGGGCCGGGACAGGGTTGGGAGACCCAGTACTTC
-	TRBV4-1	-	TRBJ2-1	CASSPSGRGHNEQFF	TGCGCCAGCAGCCCGTCAGGCAGGGGTCACAATGAGCAGTTCTTC
-	TRBV29-1	-	TRBJ1-1	CSARLPYAEAFF	TGCAGCGCCAGACTACCGTACGCTGAAGCTTTCTTT
TRBD2	TRBV7-2	few	TRBJ2-3	CASSFISGGADTQYF	TGTGCCAGCAGCTTTATTAGCGGGGGGGCAGATACGCAGTATTTT
-	TRBV10-2	few	TRBJ2-1	CASSEDYINEQFF	TGCGCCAGCAGCGAGGACTACATCAATGAGCAGTTCTTC
TRBD1	TRBV13	many	TRBJ1-2	CASSLGTATNYGYTF	TGTGCCAGCTCCTTGGGGACAGCCACTAACTATGGCTACACCTTC
TRBD1	TRBV29-1	few	TRBJ1-1	CSVQGWVTEAFF	TGCAGCGTACAGGGGTGGGTCACTGAAGCTTTCTTT
TRBD2	TRBV7-6	-	TRBJ2-1	CASSQKAGGPSSYNEQFF	TGTGCCAGCAGCCAAAAAGCGGGGGGTCCCAGCTCCTACAATGAGCAGTTCTTC
TRBD2	TRBV10-3	-	TRBJ2-3	CAISEGTRSTDTQYF	TGTGCCATCAGTGAGGGGACTAGAAGCACAGATACGCAGTATTTT
-	TRBV15	-	TRBJ1-5	CATSKGGGTFRNQPQHF	TGTGCCACCAGCAAAGGCGGGGGCACCTTTCGCAATCAGCCCCAGCATTTT
TRBD1	TRBV20-1	few	TRBJ2-1	CSAKSPTGQGLNEQFF	TGCAGTGCTAAGTCTCCCACGGGACAGGGACTCAATGAGCAGTTCTTC
-	TRBV7-9	-	TRBJ1-1	CASSLGLTGNTEAFF	TGTGCCAGCAGCTTGGGATTGACAGGGAACACTGAAGCTTTCTTT
-	TRBV5-1	-	TRBJ1-2	CASSWAGQSYGYTF	TGCGCCAGCAGCTGGGCCGGACAGTCCTATGGCTACACCTTC
-	TRBV28	-	TRBJ2-7	CASSLGLWRALGEQYF	TGTGCCAGCAGTTTGGGTCTCTGGCGGGCACTCGGCGAGCAGTACTTC
-	TRBV29-1	many	TRBJ2-5	CSVDWAGRQETQYF	TGCAGCGTTGATTGGGCGGGGAGGCAAGAGACCCAGTACTTC
-	TRBV20-1	few	TRBJ2-2	CSAAGRQNTGELFF	TGCAGTGCCGCGGGACGTCAGAACACCGGGGAGCTGTTTTTT
-	TRBV20-1	few	TRBJ2-5	CSASLSGVQETQYF	TGCAGTGCTAGTCTCTCGGGGGTCCAAGAGACCCAGTACTTC